This T cell receptor beta chain appears in the sequencing data of a study of blood T cell repertoires in COVID-19. V shed 2 bases and J 5 bases; nucleotides not matched to a gene: 9. Germline CDR1 reads SGHKS; CDR2 reads YYEKEE (reference sequence). The CDR3 is 16 residues long. Here immunoSEQ multiplex PCR was the method, and the copy in TCRdb shows in-frame clones only, minus some. The data show some 490,000 clones, 70% to 90% seen once. Two negative PCRs, clearance, or symptom resolution were required of recovered Cohort 3 donors. The sequenced sample consisted of PBMCs or T cells enriched from blood (not recorded which). The chain is built from TRBV5-5 and TRBJ2-3; 9 bases align to TRBD2. The receptor was derived from a woman aged 55-70 years who had recovered from COVID-19. CDR3 DNA: TGTGCCAGCAGCTTCTTAGCGGGGGCCCTAAGAGATACGCAGTATTTT. It yields the protein CASSFLAGALRDTQYF.